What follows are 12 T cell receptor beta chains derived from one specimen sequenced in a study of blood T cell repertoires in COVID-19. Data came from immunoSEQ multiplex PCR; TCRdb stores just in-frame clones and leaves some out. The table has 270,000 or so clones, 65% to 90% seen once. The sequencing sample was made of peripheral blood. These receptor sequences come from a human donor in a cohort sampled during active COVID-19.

The CDR3 region is CASSDHYATEAFF. CDR3 sequence (DNA): TGCGCCAGCAGTGACCACTATGCCACTGAAGCTTTCTTT. V gene TRBV10-2 combines with J gene TRBJ1-1; D gene unclear. The germline V gene has CDR1 WSHSY and CDR2 SAAADI. V was pared by 3 bases and J by 4 bases, with 9 bases between. The CDR3 is 13 residues long.

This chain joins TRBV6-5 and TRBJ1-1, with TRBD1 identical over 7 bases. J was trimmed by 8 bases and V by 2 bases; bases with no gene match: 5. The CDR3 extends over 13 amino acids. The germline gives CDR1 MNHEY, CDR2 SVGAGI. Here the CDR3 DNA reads TGTGCCAGCAGTTACCGGCGACAGGGAGAAGCTTTCTTT. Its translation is CASSYRRQGEAFF.

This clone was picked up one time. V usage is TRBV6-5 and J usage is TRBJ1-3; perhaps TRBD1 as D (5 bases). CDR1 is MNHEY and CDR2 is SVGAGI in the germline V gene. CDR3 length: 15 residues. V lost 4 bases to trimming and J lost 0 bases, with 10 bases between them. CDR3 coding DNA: TGTGCCAGCAGTTCGAACAGGCGCTCTGGAAACACCATATATTTT. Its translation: CASSSNRRSGNTIYF.

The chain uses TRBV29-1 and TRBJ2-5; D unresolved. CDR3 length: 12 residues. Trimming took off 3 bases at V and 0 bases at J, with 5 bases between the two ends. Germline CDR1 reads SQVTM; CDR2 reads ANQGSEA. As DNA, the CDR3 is TGCAGCGTTGACTGGCACCAAGAGACCCAGTACTTC. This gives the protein CSVDWHQETQYF.

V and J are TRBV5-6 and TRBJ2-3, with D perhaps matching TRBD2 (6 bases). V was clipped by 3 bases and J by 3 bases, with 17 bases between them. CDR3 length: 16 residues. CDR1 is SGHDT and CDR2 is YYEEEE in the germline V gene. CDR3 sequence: CASSSGRLGNTDTQYF. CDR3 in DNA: TGTGCCAGCAGCTCCGGACGACTAGGAAATACAGATACGCAGTATTTT.

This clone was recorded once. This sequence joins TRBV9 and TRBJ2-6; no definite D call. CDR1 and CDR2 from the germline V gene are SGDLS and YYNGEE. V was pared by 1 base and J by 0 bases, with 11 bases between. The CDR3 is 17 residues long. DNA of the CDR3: TGTGCCAGCAGCGTAATGCACGTCGGCTCTGGGGCCAACGTCCTGACTTTC. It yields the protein CASSVMHVGSGANVLTF. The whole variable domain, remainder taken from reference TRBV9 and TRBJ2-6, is DSGVTQTPKHLITATGQRVTLRCSPRSGDLSVYWYQQSLDQGLQFLIQYYNGEERAKGNILERFSAQQFPDLHSELNLSSLELGDSALYFCASSVMHVGSGANVLTFGAGSRLTVL.

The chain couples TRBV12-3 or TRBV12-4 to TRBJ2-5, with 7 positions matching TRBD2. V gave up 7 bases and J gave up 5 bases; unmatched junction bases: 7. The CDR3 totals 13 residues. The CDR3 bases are TGTGCCAGCACCGATAGCGGGTCTGAGACCCAGTACTTC. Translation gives CASTDSGSETQYF.

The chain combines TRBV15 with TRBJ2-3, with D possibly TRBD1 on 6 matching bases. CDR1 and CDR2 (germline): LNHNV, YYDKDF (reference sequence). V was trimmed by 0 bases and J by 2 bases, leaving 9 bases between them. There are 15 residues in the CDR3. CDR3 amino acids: CATSRDRGYTDTQYF. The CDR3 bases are TGTGCCACCAGCAGAGACAGGGGCTACACAGATACGCAGTATTTT.

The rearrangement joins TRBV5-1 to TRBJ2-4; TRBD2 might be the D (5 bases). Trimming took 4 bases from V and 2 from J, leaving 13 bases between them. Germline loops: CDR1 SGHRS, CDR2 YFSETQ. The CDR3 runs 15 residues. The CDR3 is CASSGTRGPKNIQYF. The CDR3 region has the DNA TGCGCCAGCAGCGGCACCCGAGGGCCCAAAAACATTCAGTACTTC.

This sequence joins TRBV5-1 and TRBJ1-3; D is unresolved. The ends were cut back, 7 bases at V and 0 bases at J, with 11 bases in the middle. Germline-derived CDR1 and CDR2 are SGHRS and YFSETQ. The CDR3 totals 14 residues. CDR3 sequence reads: CASRQDLSGNTIYF. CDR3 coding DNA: TGCGCCAGCCGCCAGGATCTCTCTGGAAACACCATATATTTT.

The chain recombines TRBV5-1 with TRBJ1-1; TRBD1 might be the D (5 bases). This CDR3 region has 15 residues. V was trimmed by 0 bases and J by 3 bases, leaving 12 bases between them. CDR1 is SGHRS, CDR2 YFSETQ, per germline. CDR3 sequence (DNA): TGCGCCAGCAGCTTGGATCGACCAGGGTACACTGAAGCTTTCTTT. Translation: CASSLDRPGYTEAFF.

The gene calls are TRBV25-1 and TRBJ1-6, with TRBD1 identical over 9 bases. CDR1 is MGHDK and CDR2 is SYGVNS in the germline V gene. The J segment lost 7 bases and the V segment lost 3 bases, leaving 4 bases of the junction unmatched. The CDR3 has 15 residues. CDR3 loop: CASSEGGQGNSPLHF. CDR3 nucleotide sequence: TGTGCCAGCAGTGAGGGTGGACAGGGGAATTCACCCCTCCACTTT.